Listed below are T cell receptor beta chains from one sample, sequenced in a study of blood T cell repertoires in COVID-19. Assay: immunoSEQ multiplex PCR; the TCRdb copy retains only in-frame clones and omits some. There are under 250,000 clones in the sample; about 80% occur only once, and approximately 1.4% lies in the top ten. The sequencing sample was made of PBMCs or T cells enriched from blood (not recorded which). The receptors derive from a woman aged 40 to 50 with acute COVID-19. The CDR3 runs from the conserved cysteine through the conserved F or W. The D gene is left open where the match is weak. Size is stated for part of the rows, as once, few or many counts, or as a class when the clone is expanded.

j_gene: TRBJ1-1
abundance: .
v_gene: TRBV19
d_gene: TRBD1
CDR3nt: TGTGCCAGTAGGGGACAGGGGGACACTGAAGCTTTCTTT
CDR3aa: CASRGQGDTEAFF

j_gene: TRBJ2-7
abundance: .
v_gene: TRBV5-1
d_gene: TRBD1
CDR3nt: TGCGCCAGCAGCCGACAGGGGGTCAACGAGCAGTACTTC
CDR3aa: CASSRQGVNEQYF

j_gene: TRBJ1-1
abundance: .
v_gene: TRBV7-2
d_gene: .
CDR3nt: TGTGCCAGCAGCTTACTCTCAGTCACTGAAGCTTTCTTT
CDR3aa: CASSLLSVTEAFF

j_gene: TRBJ2-1
abundance: .
v_gene: TRBV20-1
d_gene: .
CDR3nt: TGCAGTGCTAGAGAAAGCATTGAGCAGTTCTTC
CDR3aa: CSARESIEQFF

j_gene: TRBJ2-6
abundance: .
v_gene: TRBV27
d_gene: .
CDR3nt: TGTGCCAGCAGTCGAGGGACTGGGGCCAACGTCCTGACTTTC
CDR3aa: CASSRGTGANVLTF

j_gene: TRBJ1-1
abundance: once
v_gene: TRBV6-5
d_gene: .
CDR3nt: TGTGCCAGCAGCGTGTCGAGGGAGAACACTGAAGCTTTCTTT
CDR3aa: CASSVSRENTEAFF

j_gene: TRBJ1-5
abundance: .
v_gene: TRBV27
d_gene: .
CDR3nt: TGTGCCAGCAGTTATCAGTATAGCAATCAGCCCCAGCATTTT
CDR3aa: CASSYQYSNQPQHF

j_gene: TRBJ2-7
abundance: once
v_gene: TRBV28
d_gene: .
CDR3nt: TGTGCCAGCAGTTTCCGAGGGCGTCCCCGCGAGCAGTACTTC
CDR3aa: CASSFRGRPREQYF

j_gene: TRBJ1-2
abundance: few
v_gene: TRBV2
d_gene: .
CDR3nt: TGTGCCAGCACCGACTCTAACTATGGCTACACCTTC
CDR3aa: CASTDSNYGYTF

j_gene: TRBJ2-2
abundance: .
v_gene: TRBV5-1
d_gene: TRBD2
CDR3nt: TGCGCCAGCAGTCTTAGCGGGAGGTCGAACACCGGGGAGCTGTTTTTT
CDR3aa: CASSLSGRSNTGELFF

j_gene: TRBJ2-7
abundance: .
v_gene: TRBV3-1/TRBV3-2
d_gene: TRBD2
CDR3nt: TGTGCCAGCAGCCAAGAGGGACTATCCTACGAGCAGTACTTC
CDR3aa: CASSQEGLSYEQYF

j_gene: TRBJ1-2
abundance: .
v_gene: TRBV27
d_gene: TRBD1
CDR3nt: TGTGCCAGCAGTCCCCGGGACAGGGGGATCTATGGCTACACCTTC
CDR3aa: CASSPRDRGIYGYTF

j_gene: TRBJ2-1
abundance: .
v_gene: TRBV5-1
d_gene: TRBD1
CDR3nt: TGCGCCAGCAGCTTGGGGGACAGGGGCCTTAGCTCCTACAATGAGCAGTTCTTC
CDR3aa: CASSLGDRGLSSYNEQFF

j_gene: TRBJ1-2
abundance: .
v_gene: TRBV19
d_gene: .
CDR3nt: TGTGCCAGTAGTAGGACAGTTACTCGAGACTATGGCTACACCTTC
CDR3aa: CASSRTVTRDYGYTF

j_gene: TRBJ1-3
abundance: many
v_gene: TRBV18
d_gene: TRBD1
CDR3nt: TGTGCCAGCTCATACCTTGGACAGGTGGCTTTTGGAAACACCATATATTTT
CDR3aa: CASSYLGQVAFGNTIYF

j_gene: TRBJ1-5
abundance: .
v_gene: TRBV25-1
d_gene: .
CDR3nt: TGTGCCAGCAGTGATGGAGGGTTTCAGCCCCAGCATTTT
CDR3aa: CASSDGGFQPQHF

j_gene: TRBJ2-3
abundance: .
v_gene: TRBV11-2
d_gene: .
CDR3nt: TGTGCCAGCAGCTTAGGTGTGCAGGGGCGCACAGATACGCAGTATTTT
CDR3aa: CASSLGVQGRTDTQYF

j_gene: TRBJ2-3
abundance: .
v_gene: TRBV27
d_gene: .
CDR3nt: TGTGCCAGCTCTGACTACTCCACAGATACGCAGTATTTT
CDR3aa: CASSDYSTDTQYF

j_gene: TRBJ1-5
abundance: .
v_gene: TRBV24-1
d_gene: TRBD1
CDR3nt: TGTGCCACCAGTGACCCCGGGACAGCCCAGCATTTT
CDR3aa: CATSDPGTAQHF